This TCR beta chain was observed in a study of cytomegalovirus exposure and HLA in healthy donors (dated by TCRdb to between 2016 and 2019). For the study in its entirety: An earlier analysis of roughly 500 of the donors reported 276 Gb of sequence data and 117 million unique TCR beta sequences obtained from about 179 million T cells. An early release that covered about 600 HLA-typed donors contained around 330 gigabases of sequencing data and 65 million to 100 million unique TCR sequences. Among the approximately 400 genotyped donors, around 81% belonged to the genetic ancestry cluster associated with self-reported Caucasian donors. The study aimed to test whether signatures of past pathogen exposure could be identified by cataloging public T cell receptors. The study profiled the T cell repertoires of about 720 subjects by immunosequencing and related them to cytomegalovirus serostatus. Besides the first cohort of approximately 710 subjects, a separate validation cohort made up of roughly 120 different subjects was used. High-throughput TCR immunosequencing, statistical association of individual TCRs with disease status, and machine learning were combined to predict cytomegalovirus infection status. To study patterns of TCR occurrence, a later analysis re-analyzed previously published TCR beta repertoires from more than 550 donors and added high-resolution HLA genotyping. Rather than using new phenotypic data, the later analysis identified candidate immune exposures from TCR beta sequences and from how often those sequences occurred across donors. In an earlier analysis of several hundred of the donors, high-throughput TCR beta sequencing was used to judge whether each TCR beta V gene segment behaved as functional or pseudogenic. Donor age, sex, ethnicity and CMV serostatus were collected together with the repertoire data. A later genetic analysis took genome-wide SNP genotypes for about three fifths of the 666 donors and used that subset as a discovery cohort. Every repertoire in the discovery cohort had been generated on one and the same sequencing platform. Both class I and class II loci were covered by HLA typing, at four-digit resolution. The number of typed donors differed by locus: roughly 620-640 for A, B, C, DRB1 and DQB1; approximately 530 for DQA1; approximately 600 for DPA1; and around 450 for DPB1. Because of strong linkage in the cohort, roughly 5 DR-DQ haplotypes were treated as single units for association and clustering. On average, roughly 200,000 unique TCR beta nucleotide sequences were sequenced per donor among 398 genotyped donors of the cohort, with around 19% of those sequences being non-productive.

The CDR3 covers 15 residues, taking in both the cysteine and the phenylalanine. The read is trimmed to its CDR3 DNA, 45 bases read in frame from base 1. The germline V end is reduced by 5 bases and the J end by 3 bases; junction bases left unmatched: 3. Based on the germline V gene (reference sequence), the CDR1 and CDR2 sequences are LNHNV and YYDKDF. Beyond this particular receptor, the publication reports: Sequencing depth was assumed to be roughly uniform across donors in the presence/absence analyses, though that assumption may not hold. It was suggested by the authors that the approach could potentially be generalized to other disease states and immunological phenotypes. Correlated functional status among segregating V segments might be attributable to linkage disequilibrium, but an unknown experimental factor could not be ruled out. In an earlier analysis of a few hundred of the donors, most TCR beta V segments were observed in productive rearrangements about 90% or about 30% of the time, broadly matching IMGT annotations. Compared with the approximately 720-donor mean, donors in an Asian-associated ancestry cluster had fewer N-insertions in productive TCRs, according to a later genetic analysis. When HLA alleles, especially DR and DQ, strongly co-occurred, TCR associations were difficult to assign to individual alleles. A cluster of highly shared sequence variants was judged likely to represent a technical artifact of the sequencing pipeline. In both the original and validation cohorts, the classifier was reported to diagnose cytomegalovirus status with high specificity and sensitivity. The only immune exposure information available for the cohort was CMV serostatus. A further reported finding was that TCR beta sequences accurately predicted the HLA-A and HLA-B alleles for most subjects in the first cohort. Because the 87-base-pair reads could not distinguish some IMGT-functional V segments, including TRBV6-2 and TRBV6-3, those segments were excluded. The cohort was sequenced for TCR beta chains only, and without alpha or paired-chain data the features that could be detected were limited. In a later analysis, TCR association rates were found to vary across HLA loci, with the most associated TCRs seen for DRB1 alleles and the fewest for HLA-C alleles. A later analysis associated about 16,000 TCR beta sequences with specific HLA alleles at a false discovery rate of 0.05. Across donors, most TCR sequences were observed very rarely, whereas some public TCRs were present in many individuals. In vitro tests confirmed that a few of the cytomegalovirus-associated TCR beta chains recognize cytomegalovirus antigens. Because counts were too low, about 18 rarely observed V segments, including chromosome 9 orphons, were left out of the earlier analysis of some 600 of the donors. Most CMV-associated TCR beta chains appeared to be HLA-restricted in a later analysis, and the HLA associations seemed to be driven largely by CMV exposure. In a later analysis, HLA-associated TCR beta chains were found to be more clonally expanded and to have lower generation probabilities than equally common non-associated chains. Because HLA typing was missing for some donors at each locus, association tests included only the typed subset. The study gave a list of over 150 TCR beta chains associated with cytomegalovirus. A later genetic analysis associated a missense DCLRE1C variant with V-gene and J-gene trimming of TCR beta chains, and an independent cohort replicated the association. In a later analysis, several top co-occurrence clusters were reported to appear linked to parvovirus B19, influenza, CMV and Epstein-Barr virus.

The cohort was made up of 666 healthy bone marrow donors. At the time of sampling, all cohort members were nominally healthy, though unrecorded immune exposures were likely present. The donor tested CMV seronegative and was one of the 352 seronegative cohort members. A peripheral blood sample was collected from each donor, and TCR beta sequencing was performed on peripheral blood mononuclear cells. Genomic DNA was extracted from the blood cell samples with the Qiagen DNeasy Blood Extraction Kit. This clone was seen a single time. No antigen is known for it. Base quality data are lacking; no much larger clone is found one base away. The method behind the library was the immunoSEQ multiplex PCR assay. For the multiplex PCR, a mixture combining 60 forward primers for TCR Vbeta segments and 13 reverse primers for TCR Jbeta segments was used. The CDR3 region of rearranged TCR beta genes was amplified from genomic DNA by a multiplex PCR assay. Amplified TCR beta libraries were sequenced as 87-base-pair reads on the Illumina HiSeq System. As for the authors' bioinformatics: A later analysis tallied 75 million to 95 million unique TCR beta chains across the 666 repertoires, and about 12 million of those chains were shared by two or more donors. A nearest-neighbor algorithm error-corrected the raw reads and collapsed the reads into unique sequences, merging closely related sequences to remove PCR and sequencing errors. V, D and J gene segments were assigned by aligning CDR3 sequences to IMGT reference sequences. Each retained sequence needed at least a six-nucleotide match to both a V gene segment and a J gene segment. Rearrangements were classified as productive when the CDR3 lacked stop codons and remained in frame with V and J, and all other rearrangements were classified as non-productive. CDR3 was defined according to IMGT convention as the region running from the second conserved V-encoded cysteine to the conserved J-encoded phenylalanine. The earlier analysis of about 610 of the donors excluded sequences that lacked an unambiguous match to a single V gene segment. An earlier analysis of just under 600 of the donors called V segments functional above 56.7% productive rearrangements and segregating when the between-donor standard deviation exceeded 5%. A statistical classification framework was built to diagnose cytomegalovirus status from the catalog of TCR beta chain sequences. V and J gene assignment, in a later analysis, came from comparing TCR nucleotide sequences with IMGT/GENE-DB human TR gene sequences. Using the TCRdist pipeline, a later analysis assigned CDR3 sequences along with most-parsimonious VDJ recombination scenarios. A later analysis defined each TCR beta chain by its CDR3 amino acid sequence plus V-gene family, and excluded reads lacking a unique V-gene family. A later analysis removed 592 highly shared, low-generation-probability nucleotide sequences to deal with suspected cross-contamination and a sequencing artifact. In a later analysis, a clonal expansion index for each public chain was calculated from normalized within-repertoire ranks of inferred template counts. In a later analysis, generation probabilities were computed using a VDJ recombination model fitted to out-of-frame rearrangements, and the results were checked against IGoR. In a later analysis, TCR-TCR, TCR-HLA and TCR-CMV co-occurrence was scored with hypergeometric tests, and a repertoire-size bias correction was applied to TCR pairs. False discovery rates were estimated in a later analysis by permuting HLA or CMV assignments 20 times. A later analysis grouped co-occurring TCRs with DBSCAN, adding TCRdist sequence similarity when clustering within HLA-allele-positive subsets. Co-occurrence clustering excluded repertoires with fewer than 30,000 or more than 120,000 public chains, plus five with anomalous nucleotide sharing. TCRdb carries this immuneACCESS record with in-frame sequences only. Its versions omit some clonotypes, under half of them owing to an unresolved V gene in the studies checked, with the rest unexplained. That table is the source of V, J and clone size, and D and trimming were worked out from the DNA. The sample includes roughly 86,000 clones, with around 71% observed a single time. The ten largest account for under 8.5% of the sample.

Sequencing used PBMCs. Recombination joined TRBV15 with TRBJ2-2; TRBD1 matches 10 bases in the middle. This TCR came from a man between 60 and 75 years old in good health and CMV-seronegative. The CDR3 corresponds to CATSPGTGDTGELFF. The DNA sequence is TGTGCCACCAGCCCCGGGACAGGGGACACCGGGGAGCTGTTTTTT. Outside the CDR3, residues come from the reference TRBV15 and TRBJ2-2 proteins, so the full variable domain is: DAMVIQNPRYQVTQFGKPVTLSCSQTLNHNVMYWYQQKSSQAPKLLFHYYDKDFNNEADTPDNFQSRRPNTSFCFLDIRSPGLGDTAMYLCATSPGTGDTGELFFGEGSRLTVL.